The entry below describes one TCR beta chain. The CDR3 consists of 17 residues. V trimming: 10 bases; J trimming: 4 bases; junction bases outside the gene matches: 15. Germline V gene data show CDR1 as LNHDA and CDR2 as SQIVND (reference sequence). Sequencing was performed with immunoSEQ multiplex PCR; in TCRdb, only in-frame clones are kept and a portion is missing. Among approximately 100,000 clones listed, roughly 93% were seen once. This entry comes from a study of T cell changes during pregnancy in multiple sclerosis. The receptor's source is a female donor with multiple sclerosis, enrolled in a pregnancy study. The source material was peripheral blood, sampled after pregnancy. The V and J genes are TRBV19 and TRBJ2-2, with 10 bases fitting TRBD2. The CDR3 DNA follows: TGTGCCACCCCGGTAGCGGGAGGAGTTCTTGGCACCGGGGAGCTGTTTTTT. Its protein is CATPVAGGVLGTGELFF.